Shown below are 28 T cell receptor beta chains from a single sample sequenced in a study of T cells in Graves' hyperthyroidism and ophthalmopathy. The investigators amplified TCR beta CDR3 regions from RNA transcripts. Carried out on the TCR CDR3, a first-round RT-PCR used the HTBI primer set. TCRdb ran MiXCR on the multiplex PCR reads and lists one entry per CDR3 protein. The sample has hundreds of thousands of distinct CDR3 sequences, under 45% seen once; the top ten hold roughly 30%. What was sequenced was blood. Receptors were obtained from a woman aged 40 to 50 with Graves' hyperthyroidism.

This sequence joins TRBV6-5 and TRBJ1-5; D is ambiguous. V was shortened by 4 bases and J by 6 bases, with 16 bases between the two germline ends. This CDR3 contains 15 residues. Germline V CDR1 and CDR2: MNHEY, SVGAGI. The CDR3 DNA sequence: TGTGCCAGCAGTTTAGGGCGCGCGGCCGGTCAGCCCCAGCATTTT. Translated, it gives CASSLGRAAGQPQHF.

This clonotype was counted once. The chain is built from TRBV20-1 and TRBJ2-7; TRBD1 or TRBD2 may be the D gene (5 bases each). CDR3 size: 12 residues. V was cut by 1 base and J by 3 bases, with 7 bases left in between. Germline values: CDR1 DFQATT, CDR2 SNEGSKA (reference sequence). CDR3 sequence: CSARGGVYEQYF. In nucleotides, the CDR3 is TGCAGTGCTAGAGGAGGGGTCTACGAGCAGTACTTC.

As regards this clonotype: Mismatch with germline at one junction end may stem from a read error. The chain links TRBV12-3 or TRBV12-4 to TRBJ1-2; weak D call: TRBD1 (6 bases). This CDR3 contains 12 residues. In DNA form, the CDR3 reads TGTGCCACCACTTCAGGGGAGTATGGCGACACCTTC. Protein: CATTSGEYGDTF.

Ten or more counts support this clonotype. The chain recombines TRBV14 with TRBJ1-6, with D perhaps TRBD1 (5 bases). Trimming left V 1 base short and J 6 bases short, with 10 bases between. CDR3 length: 15 residues. CDR1 is SGHDN and CDR2 is FVKESK in the germline V gene. The CDR3 DNA sequence: TGTGCCAGCAGCCAAGTAAGGGGAGGTAATTCACCCCTCCACTTT. It codes for CASSQVRGGNSPLHF.

In this sample, this clonotype turned up a few times. The rearrangement links TRBV11-2 to TRBJ2-2; 7 bases line up with TRBD2. Germline V gene sequence: CDR1 SGHAT, CDR2 FQNNGV. The CDR3 consists of 16 residues. Trimming at V came to 0 bases and at J to 4 bases, leaving 5 bases not matched to a gene. DNA for the CDR3: TGTGCCAGCAGCTTAGAGGGCGGGGGTCCCACCGGGGAGCTGTTTTTT. This gives the protein CASSLEGGGPTGELFF. Using reference TRBV11-2 and TRBJ2-2 for the parts outside the CDR3, the full variable domain is EAGVAQSPRYKIIEKRQSVAFWCNPISGHATLYWYQQILGQGPKLLIQFQNNGVVDDSQLPKDRFSAERLKGVDSTLKIQPAKLEDSAVYLCASSLEGGGPTGELFFGEGSRLTVL.

The V and J genes are TRBV29-1 and TRBJ1-2, with D unresolved. CDR1 is SQVTM and CDR2 is ANQGSEA in the germline V gene. This CDR3 region has 11 residues. Between the trimmed V and J ends, which lost 4 bases and 5 bases, there was a span of 8 bases. In DNA, the CDR3 is TGCAGCGTTGGGGCCCTGTATGGCTACACCTTC. Translation gives CSVGALYGYTF. Complete variable domain (other parts from reference TRBV29-1 and TRBJ1-2): SAVISQKPSRDICQRGTSLTIQCQVDSQVTMMFWYRQQPGQSLTLIATANQGSEATYESGFVIDKFPISRPNLTFSTLTVSNMSPEDSSIYLCSVGALYGYTFGSGTRLTVV.

V gene TRBV25-1 combines with J gene TRBJ1-5; no firm D call. This CDR3 comprises 13 residues. V was cut by 5 bases and J by 5 bases, with 10 bases left in between. Germline V gene lookup returns CDR1 MGHDK and CDR2 SYGVNS. The CDR3 sequence: CASSLKVYQPQHF. The CDR3 coding sequence is TGTGCCAGCAGTTTAAAGGTTTATCAGCCCCAGCATTTT. Combining the CDR3 with reference TRBV25-1 and TRBJ1-5 gives the whole variable domain EADIYQTPRYLVIGTGKKITLECSQTMGHDKMYWYQQDPGMELHLIHYSYGVNSTEKGDLSSESTVSRIRTEHFPLTLESARPSHTSQYLCASSLKVYQPQHFGDGTRLSIL.

This clonotype was picked up one time. This chain links TRBV10-1 with TRBJ2-7; 7 bases match TRBD1. The CDR3 length is 13 residues. Germline V gene lookup returns CDR1 WNHNN and CDR2 SYGVQD (reference sequence). Trimming at V came to 6 bases and at J to 3 bases, leaving 5 bases not matched to a gene. The CDR3 loop is CASSGQAVYEQYF. CDR3 nucleotides: TGCGCCAGCAGCGGACAGGCGGTCTACGAGCAGTACTTC.

In the case of this clonotype: Because it lacks the conserved phenylalanine or tryptophan at the end, this CDR3 is likely a read error. The V call is TRBV20-1, the J call TRBJ2-6; maybe TRBD1 (6 bases). The CDR3 length is 14 residues. The ends were cut back, 5 bases at V and 0 bases at J, with 8 bases in the middle. Germline CDR1 reads DFQATT; CDR2 reads SNEGSKA (reference sequence). CDR3 sequence: CSAGGRSGANVLTP. In DNA, the CDR3 is TGCAGTGCTGGGGGCCGCTCTGGGGCCAACGTCCTGACTCCA.

In regard to this clonotype: The junction departs from germline at one end; a sequencing error may be responsible. The rearrangement joins TRBV10-2 to TRBJ1-1; D is uncertain. CDR1 and CDR2 from the germline V gene are WSHSY and SAAADI. The CDR3 is made up of 13 amino acids. Here the CDR3 reads CASSNGPGRKAFF. The CDR3 region has the DNA TGTGCCAGCTCAAACGGACCCGGGCGGAAAGCTTTCTTT.

The J gene is TRBJ1-1, the V gene TRBV19; weak D call: TRBD1 (5 bases). Germline V gene sequence: CDR1 LNHDA, CDR2 SQIVND (reference sequence). This CDR3 contains 15 residues. Trimming took 11 bases from V and 0 from J, leaving 19 bases between them. CDR3 nucleotide sequence: TGTGCCTTGATTGGGGGACGGATCATGAACACTGAAGCTTTCTTT. Its protein is CALIGGRIMNTEAFF.

Comments on this clonotype: A much bigger clone sits one base away, suggesting this may be a read error. This sequence joins TRBV11-2 and TRBJ1-4, with D unresolved. CDR3 length: 13 amino acids. CDR1 and CDR2 from the germline V gene are SGHAT and FQNNGV. The CDR3 nucleotides read TGTGGCAGCAGCTTAGGCCCGAATGAAAAACTGTTTTTT. Residues: CGSSLGPNEKLFF.

Ten or more counts support this clonotype. The rearrangement links TRBV29-1 to TRBJ1-3; the D is unclear. The CDR3 spans 12 residues. CDR1 and CDR2 from the germline V gene are SQVTM and ANQGSEA. V shed 4 bases and J shed 5 bases, with 9 bases lying between them. The CDR3 here is CSVVLSRNTIYF. The DNA of the CDR3 is TGCAGCGTTGTGCTCAGCCGAAACACCATATATTTT. Full variable domain (outside the CDR3, taken from reference TRBV29-1 and TRBJ1-3): SAVISQKPSRDICQRGTSLTIQCQVDSQVTMMFWYRQQPGQSLTLIATANQGSEATYESGFVIDKFPISRPNLTFSTLTVSNMSPEDSSIYLCSVVLSRNTIYFGEGSWLTVV.

There are many counts of this clonotype. The rearrangement joins TRBV7-8 to TRBJ2-5; 10 positions match TRBD2. The V gene end was trimmed by 3 bases and the J gene end by 5 bases; junction bases not matched to a gene: 3. The V gene's germline CDR1 is SGHVS and CDR2 FQNEAQ. The CDR3 extends over 14 amino acids. The CDR3 sequence is CASSFLAGDETQYF. The DNA of the CDR3 is TGTGCCAGCAGCTTTCTAGCGGGAGATGAGACCCAGTACTTC.

The chain carries TRBV28 and TRBJ2-7, with D possibly matching TRBD2 (5 bases). CDR1 is MDHEN and CDR2 is SYDVKM in the germline V gene. This CDR3 spans 15 amino acids. V was pared by 1 base and J by 0 bases, with 10 bases between. For the CDR3, the DNA is TGTGCCAGCAGTTTATTCGGACTCATCTCCTACGAGCAGTACTTC. It is translated as CASSLFGLISYEQYF. The full variable domain, in which reference TRBV28 and TRBJ2-7 provide the parts outside the CDR3, is DVKVTQSSRYLVKRTGEKVFLECVQDMDHENMFWYRQDPGLGLRLIYFSYDVKMKEKGDIPEGYSVSREKKERFSLILESASTNQTSMYLCASSLFGLISYEQYFGPGTRLTVT.

In this sample, this clonotype turned up a few times. The chain employs TRBV7-2 and TRBJ2-7; tentative D call: TRBD1 (6 bases). The CDR3 has 15 residues. Per the germline V gene, CDR1 is SGHTA and CDR2 is FQGNSA. V was clipped by 4 bases and J by 6 bases, with 19 bases between them. CDR3 nucleotides: TGTGCCAGCAGCTCAATATCTGACAGGACTCCCGAGCAGTACTTC. Translation: CASSSISDRTPEQYF.

The chain recombines TRBV7-9 with TRBJ2-7; 13 bases are shared with TRBD2. V shed 4 bases and J 6 bases; nucleotides not matched to a gene: 6. The CDR3 runs 15 residues. Germline V gives CDR1 SEHNR, CDR2 FQNEAQ (reference sequence). The CDR3 DNA is TGTGCCAGCAGCTCACCGGGACTAGCGGGACCCGAGCAGTACTTC. It codes for CASSSPGLAGPEQYF.

In this sample, this clonotype turned up a few times. This chain uses TRBV27 with TRBJ1-1, with a weak D call TRBD1 (5 bases). This CDR3 contains 15 residues. V shed 5 bases and J shed 0 bases, with 13 bases lying between them. In germline, CDR1 is MNHEY, CDR2 SMNVEV (reference sequence). The CDR3 reads CASSASGTVNTEAFF. CDR3 sequence (DNA): TGTGCCAGCAGTGCGTCCGGGACGGTGAACACTGAAGCTTTCTTT.

This clonotype was seen ten or more times. V usage is TRBV5-1 and J usage is TRBJ1-4; weak D call: TRBD1 (6 bases). V lost 0 bases, J lost 12 bases, and 6 bases lay in between. Germline V gene data show CDR1 as SGHRS and CDR2 as YFSETQ. CDR3 length equals 11 residues. CDR3 amino acids: CASSLDRELFF. The CDR3 coding sequence is TGCGCCAGCAGCTTGGACAGGGAACTGTTTTTT.

The table lists this clonotype with many counts. The rearrangement joins TRBV7-9 to TRBJ2-7, with D possibly matching TRBD2 (5 bases). The V and J ends lost 2 bases and 6 bases respectively, with 14 bases between them. CDR3 length: 14 residues. Looked up from germline, CDR1 is SEHNR and CDR2 is FQNEAQ (reference sequence). CDR3 sequence (DNA): TGTGCCAGCAGCTTATCGTCCGCACTAGGCGAGCAGTACTTC. This translates into CASSLSSALGEQYF.

In the case of this clonotype: The CDR3 does not end in the conserved phenylalanine or tryptophan, so this is likely a read error. The rearrangement links TRBV20-1 to TRBJ1-1; D uncertain. V lost 0 bases to trimming and J lost 1 base, with 6 bases between them. CDR3 size: 13 residues. Germline V gene lookup returns CDR1 DFQATT and CDR2 SNEGSKA (reference sequence). CDR3 region: CSARDGTNTEAFS. The CDR3 nucleotides read TGCAGTGCTAGAGATGGAACGAACACTGAAGCTTTCTCT.

The sample holds one count of this clonotype. This chain joins TRBV30 and TRBJ1-2; D perhaps matches TRBD1 (6 bases). Germline V gene sequence: CDR1 GTSNPN, CDR2 SVGIG (reference sequence). The CDR3 is 14 amino acids. V lost 0 bases, J lost 3 bases, and 11 bases lay in between. CDR3 DNA: TGTGCCTGGAGTGTACTGGGGGGGCACTATGGCTACACCTTC. Residues: CAWSVLGGHYGYTF.

For this clonotype: A read error may produce the germline difference seen at one junction end. The CDR3 loop is CASSYRAPRMANEKLFF. DNA of the CDR3: TGTGCCAGCAGTTATCGGGCCCCCAGAATGGCCAATGAAAAACTGTTTTTT. The chain joins TRBV10-3 to TRBJ1-4; D call uncertain. Germline V lookup: CDR1 ENHRY, CDR2 SYGVKD. The CDR3 runs 17 residues.

V gene TRBV7-9 combines with J gene TRBJ1-1; D is uncertain. The CDR3 contains 13 residues. CDR1 SEHNR and CDR2 FQNEAQ come from the germline V gene (reference sequence). V lost 6 bases to trimming and J lost 2 bases, with 10 bases between them. The CDR3 DNA follows: TGTGCCAGCAGTTTAAACGCCAACACTGAAGCTTTCTTT. This translates into CASSLNANTEAFF. Complete variable domain (other parts from reference TRBV7-9 and TRBJ1-1): DTGVSQNPRHKITKRGQNVTFRCDPISEHNRLYWYRQTLGQGPEFLTYFQNEAQLEKSRLLSDRFSAERPKGSFSTLEIQRTEQGDSAMYLCASSLNANTEAFFGQGTRLTVV.

The V and J genes are TRBV29-1 and TRBJ1-3; weak D call: TRBD1 (6 bases). The CDR3 extends over 14 amino acids. V was clipped by 3 bases and J by 7 bases, with 16 bases between them. Germline CDR1 SQVTM, CDR2 ANQGSEA. Here the CDR3 reads CSVEVARGGNTIYF. In nucleotides, the CDR3 is TGCAGCGTTGAGGTTGCCAGGGGAGGGAACACCATATATTTT.

This chain connects TRBV14 to TRBJ1-1; TRBD1 aligns across 8 bases. Germline V gene sequence: CDR1 SGHDN, CDR2 FVKESK. The trim removed 8 bases at V and 3 bases at J, leaving 8 bases unmatched. This CDR3 contains 14 residues. CDR3 nucleotides: TGTGCCAGCTCCTCGACAGGGGCGGACACTGAAGCTTTCTTT. Translating it yields CASSSTGADTEAFF. The full variable domain, completed using reference TRBV14 and TRBJ1-1, is EAGVTQFPSHSVIEKGQTVTLRCDPISGHDNLYWYRRVMGKEIKFLLHFVKESKQDESGMPNNRFLAERTGGTYSTLKVQPAELEDSGVYFCASSSTGADTEAFFGQGTRLTVV.

The chain recombines TRBV2 with TRBJ1-4, with D uncertain. The germline gives CDR1 SNHLY, CDR2 FYNNEI. The CDR3 has 12 amino acids. Trimming took 6 bases from V and 7 from J, leaving 9 bases between them. This CDR3 is CASRVWGEKLFF. The CDR3 DNA follows: TGTGCCAGCAGGGTGTGGGGTGAAAAACTGTTTTTT.

This clonotype was recorded at least ten times. In DNA, the CDR3 is TGTGCCATCAGTGAGAGGGCAGGTGGTGATAGCAATCAGCCCCAGCATTTT. Translation: CAISERAGGDSNQPQHF. This chain uses TRBV10-3 with TRBJ1-5; no definite D call. The germline gives CDR1 ENHRY, CDR2 SYGVKD. There are 17 residues in the CDR3. Trimming left V 2 bases short and J 0 bases short, with 14 bases between.